This entry lists 11 T cell receptor beta chains sequenced from one sample in a study of T cell responses to AZD1222 COVID-19 vaccine. Data came from immunoSEQ multiplex PCR; TCRdb stores just in-frame clones and leaves some out. The table lists about 130,000 clones, 92% of them singletons. The sample was peripheral blood, taken 28 days after the second AZD1222 dose. These receptors came from an adult who received the AZD1222 COVID-19 vaccine.

The V and J genes are TRBV29-1 and TRBJ1-3, with no clear D. Trimming removed 7 bases at V and 2 bases at J, with 9 bases between. CDR3 size: 12 residues. Germline values: CDR1 SQVTM, CDR2 ANQGSEA. CDR3 sequence: CSGGEPGNTIYF. The CDR3 DNA follows: TGCAGCGGCGGGGAACCTGGAAACACCATATATTTT.

The gene calls are TRBV7-3 and TRBJ2-1, with 8 bases aligning to TRBD2. With V trimmed by 1 base and J by 8 bases, 16 bases remained unmatched. This CDR3 contains 18 residues. CDR1 SGHTA and CDR2 FQGTGA come from the germline V gene. The CDR3 bases are TGTGCCAGCAGCTTAAATTCCATGGCGGGGGGCCTTATTGATGAGCAGTTCTTC. Amino acids: CASSLNSMAGGLIDEQFF.

The CDR3 loop reads CASSTPGGGGEQYF. In nucleotides, the CDR3 is TGTGCCAGCAGTACCCCAGGGGGCGGGGGCGAGCAGTACTTC. The chain is built from TRBV28 and TRBJ2-7; perhaps TRBD1 as D (8 bases). The germline CDR1 and CDR2 sequences are MDHEN and SYDVKM. Trimming removed 5 bases from V and 6 bases from J, with 17 bases in between. CDR3 length equals 14 residues.

The chain links TRBV2 to TRBJ1-5, with 8 positions matching TRBD1. Trimming cost V 6 bases and J 2 bases; bases outside gene matches: 6. The CDR3 is 15 amino acids. Germline CDR1 and CDR2: SNHLY and FYNNEI. CDR3 in amino acids: CASRRQGFGNQPQHF. Here the CDR3 DNA reads TGTGCCAGCAGGCGACAGGGGTTTGGCAATCAGCCCCAGCATTTT.

The V call is TRBV3-1 (or the pseudogene TRBV3-2), the J call TRBJ2-1; 9 positions match TRBD1. CDR3 length: 16 residues. Trimming at V came to 3 bases and at J to 6 bases, leaving 9 bases not matched to a gene. Germline values: CDR1 LGHDT, CDR2 YNNKEL (reference sequence). DNA of the CDR3: TGTGCCAGCAGCCAGCCAGACAGGGGGTCTTTCAATGAGCAGTTCTTC. Its translation is CASSQPDRGSFNEQFF.

Points on this clone: Other DNA sequences in the same sample also yield this CDR3. J is TRBJ1-5 and V is TRBV10-3; D is ambiguous. Trimming removed 0 bases at V and 1 base at J, with 13 bases between. CDR1 is ENHRY, CDR2 SYGVKD, per germline. The CDR3 has 17 residues. CDR3 in amino acids: CAISESSARGSNQPQHF. CDR3 nucleotides: TGTGCCATCAGTGAGTCGTCGGCTCGGGGAAGCAATCAGCCCCAGCATTTT.

J is TRBJ2-7 and V is TRBV10-3; TRBD1 matches 8 bases. Looked up from germline, CDR1 is ENHRY and CDR2 is SYGVKD. V lost 5 bases, J lost 6 bases, and 12 bases stayed unmatched. The CDR3 extends over 15 amino acids. The CDR3 DNA reads TGTGCCATCAGTCAAACCCCCCAGGGGGCAATCGAGCAGTACTTC. Amino acids: CAISQTPQGAIEQYF.

The chain combines TRBV11-2 with TRBJ2-5; 8 bases are shared with TRBD1. The junction had 9 bases not matched to a gene; V was cut back by 5 bases and J by 1 base. Germline V gene lookup returns CDR1 SGHAT and CDR2 FQNNGV. CDR3 length equals 16 residues. The CDR3 here is CASSLGQGRVQETQYF. The CDR3 DNA sequence: TGTGCCAGCAGCCTCGGACAGGGAAGGGTCCAAGAGACCCAGTACTTC.

The table lists this clone with a few counts. This chain uses TRBV11-2 with TRBJ2-1; D ambiguous. The CDR3 covers 11 residues. Per the germline V gene, CDR1 is SGHAT and CDR2 is FQNNGV. V lost 7 bases and J 7 bases, leaving 8 bases between the germline ends. The CDR3 DNA sequence: TGTGCCAGCACCTACGAAAATGAGCAGTTCTTC. Translating it yields CASTYENEQFF.

The chain uses TRBV12-3 or TRBV12-4 and TRBJ1-2, with a weak D call TRBD1 (6 bases). The CDR3 has 12 residues. V was cut by 6 bases and J by 4 bases, with 9 bases left in between. CDR3 nucleotide sequence: TGTGCCAGCAGCCAGGGGTTCTATGGCTACACCTTC. Encoded protein: CASSQGFYGYTF.

This sequence joins TRBV7-2 and TRBJ2-1; TRBD2 might be the D (6 bases). There are 16 residues in the CDR3. Per the germline V gene, CDR1 is SGHTA and CDR2 is FQGNSA. Between the trimmed V and J ends, which lost 0 bases and 2 bases, there was a span of 11 bases. The CDR3 DNA reads TGTGCCAGCAGCTTAGCGACCGGGGGTCCCTACAATGAGCAGTTCTTC. Amino acid sequence: CASSLATGGPYNEQFF.